This TCR beta chain was found in a study of cytomegalovirus exposure and HLA in healthy donors. From germline, CDR1 is SGDLS and CDR2 YYNGEE. V lost 3 bases, J lost 3 bases, and 2 bases stayed unmatched. The CDR3 runs 13 residues. 13 Jbeta primers and 60 Vbeta primers were used for the PCR. Some clones are missing from TCRdb's copy, which holds only in-frame ones; the method was immunoSEQ multiplex PCR. The sample includes about 130,000 clones, 70% to 85% of them seen just once. The sequencing input was PBMCs. The chain carries TRBV9 and TRBJ1-1, with 7 nucleotides matching TRBD1. The TCR comes from a man aged 50-60 years in good health and CMV-seronegative. The CDR3 loop is CASSADRDTEAFF. In DNA, the CDR3 is TGTGCCAGCAGCGCCGACAGGGACACTGAAGCTTTCTTT. The whole variable domain, filled in from reference TRBV9 and TRBJ1-1, reads DSGVTQTPKHLITATGQRVTLRCSPRSGDLSVYWYQQSLDQGLQFLIQYYNGEERAKGNILERFSAQQFPDLHSELNLSSLELGDSALYFCASSADRDTEAFFGQGTRLTVV.